The 9 T cell receptor beta chains in this list originate from one sample, sequenced in a study of cytomegalovirus exposure and HLA in healthy donors. The PCR had 60 Vbeta and 13 Jbeta primers. The table came from immunoSEQ multiplex PCR; TCRdb's copy has only in-frame clones and leaves some out. The sample shows about 140,000 clones, about 82% of them seen only once. Sequenced sample: PBMCs. The receptor source for this set is a woman aged 35 to 49 in good health and CMV-seropositive.

The chain joins TRBV5-4 to TRBJ2-7; possible D gene TRBD2, 6 bases. The CDR3 is 13 amino acids. V lost 4 bases, J lost 3 bases, and 11 bases lay in between. The germline V gene encodes CDR1 SGHNT and CDR2 YYREEE (reference sequence). Here the CDR3 DNA reads TGTGCCAGCAGCCAATGGGGGGACTACGAGCAGTACTTC. Amino acids: CASSQWGDYEQYF.

V gene TRBV7-9 combines with J gene TRBJ2-5; the match to TRBD1 covers 7 bases. Germline CDR1 is SEHNR and CDR2 is FQNEAQ (reference sequence). V lost 5 bases and J lost 1; bases outside the gene matches: 7. The CDR3 is made up of 15 amino acids. CDR3 residues: CASSPRTGLQETQYF. CDR3 sequence (DNA): TGTGCCAGCAGCCCCCGGACAGGCCTCCAAGAGACCCAGTACTTC. The variable domain in full, with the rest retrieved from reference TRBV7-9 and TRBJ2-5, is DTGVSQNPRHKITKRGQNVTFRCDPISEHNRLYWYRQTLGQGPEFLTYFQNEAQLEKSRLLSDRFSAERPKGSFSTLEIQRTEQGDSAMYLCASSPRTGLQETQYFGPGTRLLVL.

The sample holds one count of this clone. The chain combines TRBV6-5 with TRBJ1-6, with 10 bases identical to TRBD1. The trim removed 0 bases at V and 9 bases at J, leaving 5 bases unmatched. Germline V gene data show CDR1 as MNHEY and CDR2 as SVGAGI. The CDR3 covers 16 residues. CDR3 sequence reads: CASSYSGQGVGSPLHF. The CDR3 DNA sequence: TGTGCCAGCAGTTACTCCGGACAGGGGGTAGGTTCACCCCTCCACTTT.

The chain employs TRBV30 and TRBJ2-1; 7 bases are shared with TRBD2. The CDR3 is 14 amino acids. The junction had 6 bases not matched to a gene; V was cut back by 5 bases and J by 2 bases. CDR1 and CDR2 (germline): GTSNPN, SVGIG (reference sequence). CDR3 sequence: CAWAGERPYNEQFF. The CDR3 DNA follows: TGTGCCTGGGCGGGGGAGCGGCCCTACAATGAGCAGTTCTTC.

The genes are TRBV5-1 and TRBJ2-2; 7 bases line up with TRBD1. The germline V gene has CDR1 SGHRS and CDR2 YFSETQ. V was clipped by 3 bases and J by 2 bases; unmatched bases: 4. This CDR3 is 15 amino acids long. The CDR3 loop reads CASSSGQSNTGELFF. The CDR3 DNA is TGCGCCAGCAGCTCGGGACAGTCTAACACCGGGGAGCTGTTTTTT.

This rearrangement joins TRBV6-1 to TRBJ2-3, with 9 positions matching TRBD1. The junction had 6 bases not matched to a gene; V was cut back by 7 bases and J by 1 base. The CDR3 runs 15 residues. From germline, CDR1 is MNHNS and CDR2 SASEGT. The CDR3 DNA reads as TGTGCCAGCAAGACGCGGGACAGGGGCACAGATACGCAGTATTTT. This gives the protein CASKTRDRGTDTQYF.

The chain is built from TRBV18 and TRBJ1-2; D might be TRBD1 (6 bases). The germline V gene encodes CDR1 KGHSH and CDR2 LQKENI. CDR3 size: 12 residues. V lost 3 bases to trimming and J lost 10 bases, with 12 bases between them. The DNA of the CDR3 is TGTGCCAGCTCACCCTACGGACAGATCTACACCTTC. Protein product: CASSPYGQIYTF.

The chain combines TRBV7-8 with TRBJ2-1, with TRBD2 matching 8 bases. This CDR3 region has 18 residues. The germline gives CDR1 SGHVS, CDR2 FQNEAQ. The trim removed 4 bases at V and 0 bases at J, leaving 11 bases unmatched. The CDR3 DNA follows: TGTGCCAGCAGCTCCCTTGCGGGGGGCCAGAGCTCCTACAATGAGCAGTTCTTC. It translates to CASSSLAGGQSSYNEQFF.

This rearrangement joins TRBV5-8 to TRBJ1-5, with D tentatively TRBD1 (6 bases). This CDR3 spans 13 amino acids. Germline values: CDR1 SGHTS, CDR2 YDEGEE. The V end was cut by 3 bases, the J end by 6 bases, with 10 bases between. CDR3 in DNA: TGTGCCAGCAGCTACAGGGTTTTTCAGCCCCAGCATTTT. This codes for CASSYRVFQPQHF.